This passage covers 11 T cell receptor beta chains from one sample sequenced in a study of cytomegalovirus exposure and HLA in healthy donors. PCR was performed using 60 Vbeta and 13 Jbeta primers. Libraries were prepared by immunoSEQ multiplex PCR; TCRdb keeps only in-frame clonotypes and omits some of them. Of more than 90,000 clones listed, about 76% are singletons. What was sequenced was PBMCs. These receptors were obtained from a man between 35 and 55 years old in good health and CMV-seropositive.

The count of this clone is one. J is TRBJ2-7 and V is TRBV27, with 9 bases aligning to TRBD1. This CDR3 has 15 residues. V was pared by 7 bases and J by 4 bases, with 11 bases of the junction left unmatched. Germline loops: CDR1 MNHEY, CDR2 SMNVEV (reference sequence). The CDR3, as DNA: TGTGCCAGCAAGCGCTCCGGGACAGGGATTTACGAGCAGTACTTC. This encodes CASKRSGTGIYEQYF.

The chain couples TRBV4-2 to TRBJ2-3, with D unresolved. The germline gives CDR1 LGHNA, CDR2 YNFKEQ. The ends were cut back, 6 bases at V and 4 bases at J, with 11 bases in the middle. This CDR3 spans 13 amino acids. The CDR3 DNA follows: TGTGCCAGCAGTCCCCCGTCGGCAGATACGCAGTATTTT. It is translated as CASSPPSADTQYF.

The chain carries TRBV6-4 and TRBJ2-3; D is undetermined. Trimming left V 5 bases short and J 1 base short, with 10 bases between. Germline values: CDR1 MRHNA, CDR2 SNTAGT. The CDR3 spans 14 residues. CDR3 amino acids: CASSSSHGTDTQYF. DNA of the CDR3: TGTGCCAGCAGTAGCTCGCACGGCACAGATACGCAGTATTTT.

A single count supports this clone. V is TRBV5-4 and J is TRBJ2-7, with D tentatively TRBD2 (6 bases). V lost 1 base and J lost 1, with 15 bases in between. The CDR3 is 16 residues long. The germline V gene encodes CDR1 SGHNT and CDR2 YYREEE (reference sequence). The chain's CDR3 is CASSLKRANLSYEQYF. In DNA, the CDR3 is TGTGCCAGCAGCTTGAAGCGGGCGAATCTATCCTACGAGCAGTACTTC.

V gene TRBV7-3 combines with J gene TRBJ2-5, with 9 bases fitting TRBD1. The CDR3 spans 14 residues. Germline values: CDR1 SGHTA, CDR2 FQGTGA. The V segment lost 2 bases and the J segment 5 bases; nucleotides outside the gene matches: 3. CDR3 nucleotide sequence: TGTGCCAGCAGCTTAGCCGGGACAGGGGAGACCCAGTACTTC. It codes for CASSLAGTGETQYF.

For this clone: An end of the junction differs from the germline gene, which may be a read error. The sample has other DNA sequences that encode this CDR3 too. The chain is built from TRBV29-1 and TRBJ2-3; TRBD1 matches 8 bases. The CDR3 has 13 residues. Germline V gene sequence: CDR1 SQVTM, CDR2 ANQGSEA. This CDR3 reads CSVGTGHTDTQYF. The CDR3, as DNA: TGCAGCGTCGGGACAGGTCACACAGATACGCAGTACTTT.

V gene TRBV2 combines with J gene TRBJ1-2, with D possibly matching TRBD1 (5 bases). The V end was cut by 6 bases, the J end by 8 bases, with 16 bases between. Germline CDR1 is SNHLY and CDR2 is FYNNEI. CDR3 length: 13 residues. CDR3 DNA sequence: TGTGCCAGCAGATCGGACACCGGGGGAGGCTACACCTTC. Translated, it gives CASRSDTGGGYTF.

This chain uses TRBV5-1 with TRBJ2-3; D is perhaps TRBD2 (6 bases). The CDR3 is 14 amino acids. Germline lookup yields CDR1 SGHRS and CDR2 YFSETQ. V was shortened by 4 bases and J by 4 bases, with 13 bases between the two germline ends. The CDR3 loop reads CASSGTGGSDTQYF. In DNA, the CDR3 is TGCGCCAGCAGCGGGACTGGCGGCTCAGATACGCAGTATTTT.

This chain links TRBV18 with TRBJ2-5, with D tentatively TRBD1 (5 bases). Looked up from germline, CDR1 is KGHSH and CDR2 is LQKENI. Trimming pared 3 bases from V and 5 bases from J, leaving 16 bases between. The CDR3 length is 15 residues. In nucleotides, the CDR3 is TGTGCCAGCTCACCCGGAAGTCAGGGCAGGGAGACCCAGTACTTC. It encodes CASSPGSQGRETQYF. Using reference TRBV18 and TRBJ2-5 for the parts outside the CDR3, the full variable domain is NAGVMQNPRHLVRRRGQEARLRCSPMKGHSHVYWYRQLPEEGLKFMVYLQKENIIDESGMPKERFSAEFPKEGPSILRIQQVVRGDSAAYFCASSPGSQGRETQYFGPGTRLLVL.

The chain carries TRBV6-6 and TRBJ2-3, with 8 bases fitting TRBD2. This CDR3 is built from 15 residues. Germline V gives CDR1 MNHNY, CDR2 SVGAGI (reference sequence). The junction had 4 bases not matched to a gene; V was cut back by 2 bases and J by 3 bases. CDR3 coding DNA: TGTGCCAGCAGTTACGGAGCGGGAGATACAGATACGCAGTATTTT. This sequence encodes CASSYGAGDTDTQYF.

V usage is TRBV5-1 and J usage is TRBJ2-1, with TRBD1 matching 7 bases. V was clipped by 6 bases and J by 0 bases; unmatched bases: 9. This CDR3 has 16 amino acids. Germline values: CDR1 SGHRS, CDR2 YFSETQ. CDR3 residues: CASTVGQINSYNEQFF. As DNA, the CDR3 is TGCGCCAGCACTGTGGGACAGATAAACTCCTACAATGAGCAGTTCTTC.